Below, 7 T cell receptor beta chains from the same sample are listed, as sequenced in a study of blood T cell repertoires in COVID-19. Some clones are missing from TCRdb's copy, which holds only in-frame ones; the method was immunoSEQ multiplex PCR. The data hold approximately 200,000 clones, with 85% to 90% observed a single time. Sequences were obtained from PBMCs or T cells enriched from blood (not recorded which). These TCRs come from a woman between 18 and 30 years old in a cohort exposed to, infected with or recovered from COVID-19 (not recorded which).

V is TRBV24-1 and J is TRBJ1-1; D possibly corresponds to TRBD1 (5 bases). Germline V gives CDR1 KGHDR, CDR2 SFDVKD. The CDR3 is 16 amino acids. Between the trimmed V and J ends, which lost 4 bases and 4 bases, there was a span of 18 bases. The CDR3 here is CATSESTLSGATEAFF. The DNA of the CDR3 is TGTGCCACCAGTGAATCGACCCTATCTGGGGCCACTGAAGCTTTCTTT.

The chain couples TRBV28 to TRBJ2-7, with TRBD1 identical over 7 bases. The J segment lost 2 bases and the V segment lost 2 bases, leaving 3 bases of the junction unmatched. This CDR3 contains 14 residues. The germline V gene encodes CDR1 MDHEN and CDR2 SYDVKM. The CDR3 region has the DNA TGTGCCAGCAGTTTAGGGGACAGACCCTACGAGCAGTACTTC. It translates to CASSLGDRPYEQYF.

This chain uses TRBV7-9 with TRBJ2-1, with 10 bases lining up with TRBD2. The CDR3 is 16 amino acids. CDR1 and CDR2 from the germline V gene are SEHNR and FQNEAQ (reference sequence). Trimming removed 5 bases from V and 6 bases from J; junction bases left unmatched: 10. CDR3 amino acids: CASSLESGRAINEQFF. CDR3 DNA: TGTGCCAGCAGCCTCGAGAGCGGGAGGGCCATCAATGAGCAGTTCTTC.

The genes are TRBV4-1 and TRBJ2-1; a possible D gene is TRBD2 (5 bases). Trimming left V 0 bases short and J 10 bases short, with 16 bases between. Germline loops: CDR1 MGHRA, CDR2 YSYEKL. The CDR3 runs to 15 residues. Written as DNA, the CDR3 is TGCGCCAGCAGCCAAGATCCCGGACTGGCAAAAGAGCAGTTCTTC. Amino acid sequence: CASSQDPGLAKEQFF.

In its sample, this clone was seen once. The rearrangement joins TRBV18 to TRBJ2-7, with TRBD2 matching over 13 bases. This CDR3 has 14 residues. Germline lookup yields CDR1 KGHSH and CDR2 LQKENI. V lost 3 bases, J lost 5 bases, and 1 base stayed unmatched. The CDR3 DNA sequence: TGTGCCAGCTCACCTGGACTAGCGGGAGACGAGCAGTACTTC. This encodes CASSPGLAGDEQYF.

This sequence joins TRBV30 and TRBJ2-1; 7 bases map to TRBD2. Trimming cost V 2 bases and J 7 bases; bases outside gene matches: 8. This CDR3 spans 14 amino acids. Germline V gene sequence: CDR1 GTSNPN, CDR2 SVGIG (reference sequence). This chain's CDR3 is CAWSPGLEGNEQFF. CDR3 nucleotides: TGTGCCTGGAGTCCAGGACTAGAAGGGAATGAGCAGTTCTTC.

For the CDR3, the DNA is TGTGCCAGCTCACCCGACAGGGGCTACAATGAGCAGTTCTTC. Its translation: CASSPDRGYNEQFF. The chain uses TRBV18 and TRBJ2-1; TRBD1 agrees at 8 bases. Germline trimming cut 3 bases from V and 3 bases from J; bases unmatched to any gene: 1. This CDR3 contains 14 residues. Germline V gene data show CDR1 as KGHSH and CDR2 as LQKENI.